This passage covers 14 T cell receptor beta chains from one sample sequenced in a study of Ad26.COV2.S vaccination and SARS-CoV-2 variants. Repertoires were generated with immunoSEQ multiplex PCR, while TCRdb's copy carries only in-frame clones and drops some. The sample shows around 320,000 clones, 70% to 90% of them seen only once. Treatment described: around 19 received Ad26.COV2.S at low or high dose, single or two shots; about 5 received placebo; per-sample allocation not given. Sample collection was performed on day 63 after the first vaccine or placebo injection. The sample here was peripheral blood, taken in a trial of Ad26.COV2.S vaccine versus placebo. All receptors derive from a person aged 18-65 years who received the Ad26.COV2.S COVID-19 vaccine or a placebo.

The genes are TRBV30 and TRBJ1-6; D ambiguous. This CDR3 is built from 13 residues. Trimming cost V 2 bases and J 13 bases, with 15 bases left between them. Germline V gives CDR1 GTSNPN, CDR2 SVGIG (reference sequence). The CDR3 reads CAWSPGPPRPLHF. As DNA, the CDR3 is TGTGCCTGGAGTCCCGGACCTCCCCGGCCCCTCCACTTT.

Only one count was recorded for this clone. The chain links TRBV28 to TRBJ1-5; D call uncertain. The length of the CDR3 is 16 residues. V lost 3 bases and J 2 bases, leaving 14 bases between the germline ends. Per germline, CDR1 MDHEN and CDR2 SYDVKM. The CDR3 DNA reads as TGTGCCAGCAGTTTGTTGCGTGGTCAGGGCAATCAGCCCCAGCATTTT. Residues: CASSLLRGQGNQPQHF.

The chain couples TRBV27 to TRBJ2-5, with D perhaps being TRBD1 or TRBD2 (5 bases each). Germline CDR1 and CDR2: MNHEY and SMNVEV (reference sequence). V was cut by 2 bases and J by 4 bases, with 11 bases left in between. This CDR3 is 14 amino acids long. Written as DNA, the CDR3 is TGTGCCAGCAGTTTACCGGGACGCTTAGAGACCCAGTACTTC. Protein product: CASSLPGRLETQYF.

CDR3 sequence reads: CASVRDTGELFF. CDR3 nucleotide sequence: TGTGCTAGTGTTCGAGATACCGGGGAGCTGTTTTTT. The V call is TRBV12-5, the J call TRBJ2-2; D not certain. Trimming stripped 7 bases from V and 5 bases from J, with 8 bases between. Germline V gene lookup returns CDR1 LGHNT and CDR2 FRNRAP. The CDR3 runs 12 residues.

The chain recombines TRBV6-5 with TRBJ1-2, with D perhaps TRBD1 (5 bases). This CDR3 region has 13 residues. Germline-derived CDR1 and CDR2 are MNHEY and SVGAGI. V was trimmed by 0 bases and J by 8 bases, leaving 10 bases between them. CDR3 region: CASSYSGPGGYTF. CDR3 nucleotides: TGTGCCAGCAGTTACTCGGGACCCGGGGGCTACACCTTC.

V and J are TRBV6-5 and TRBJ2-7, with D hard to call. CDR1 is MNHEY, CDR2 SVGAGI, per germline. Trimming pared 7 bases from V and 0 bases from J, leaving 13 bases between. This CDR3 contains 14 residues. The CDR3 coding sequence is TGTGCCAGCAAGGAACGGTTCAGCTCCTACGAGCAGTACTTC. This gives the protein CASKERFSSYEQYF.

This chain joins TRBV2 and TRBJ1-1; D remains ambiguous. CDR1 and CDR2 (germline): SNHLY, FYNNEI. V gave up 6 bases and J gave up 0 bases, with 20 bases separating them. This CDR3 has 17 residues. CDR3: CASSGRDPSPMNTEAFF. The CDR3 region has the DNA TGTGCCAGCAGCGGGAGGGATCCCAGCCCCATGAACACTGAAGCTTTCTTT.

This clone was seen a few times. The chain combines TRBV25-1 with TRBJ1-5; D is unresolved. In germline, CDR1 is MGHDK, CDR2 SYGVNS. This CDR3 is built from 15 residues. V lost 2 bases, J lost 1 base, and 9 bases lay in between. The CDR3 region has the DNA TGTGCCAGCAGTGAAGCTAAGGCCAGCAATCAGCCCCAGCATTTT. Translation: CASSEAKASNQPQHF.

This clone showed up just once. The CDR3 coding sequence is TGTGCCAGCAGCCAAACAGACAGTCTAAATGAAAAACTGTTTTTT. This translates into CASSQTDSLNEKLFF. The V gene is TRBV4-2, the J gene TRBJ1-4; a possible D gene is TRBD1 (5 bases). Trimming shortened V by 2 bases and J by 5 bases, and 12 bases separated the two germline ends. The CDR3 extends over 15 amino acids. CDR1 and CDR2 from the germline V gene are LGHNA and YNFKEQ.

V and J are TRBV5-1 and TRBJ2-2, with unresolved D. Germline assignment: CDR1 SGHRS and CDR2 YFSETQ. V lost 4 bases and J lost 8, with 6 bases in between. This CDR3 contains 11 residues. CDR3 sequence: CASSPGGELFF. Written as DNA, the CDR3 is TGCGCCAGCAGCCCGGGTGGGGAGCTGTTTTTT.

V and J are TRBV7-2 and TRBJ2-1, with 13 bases matching TRBD2. Germline V gives CDR1 SGHTA, CDR2 FQGNSA. Losses at the gene ends were 5 bases for V and 8 bases for J; bases not matched to a gene: 6. This CDR3 comprises 15 residues. CDR3 bases: TGTGCCAGCAGCGGGGGACTAGCGGGGTGGGATGAGCAGTTCTTC. Its protein is CASSGGLAGWDEQFF.

For this clone: Other DNA sequences in the sample encode the same CDR3. V and J are TRBV30 and TRBJ1-1; D gene unclear. The CDR3 is 14 residues long. V was pared by 0 bases and J by 0 bases, with 8 bases between. Germline V gene data show CDR1 as GTSNPN and CDR2 as SVGIG (reference sequence). This CDR3 reads CAWSVQRMNTEAFF. The CDR3 nucleotides read TGTGCCTGGAGTGTACAACGGATGAACACTGAAGCTTTCTTT.

This rearrangement joins TRBV5-5 to TRBJ1-1; D is ambiguous. The V and J ends lost 3 bases and 1 base respectively, with 10 bases between them. Germline V gene sequence: CDR1 SGHKS, CDR2 YYEKEE (reference sequence). The CDR3 length is 14 residues. Here the CDR3 reads CASSSQLSNTEAFF. CDR3 DNA: TGTGCCAGCAGCTCACAGCTCTCGAACACTGAAGCTTTCTTT.

V and J are TRBV6-5 and TRBJ2-7; TRBD1 matches 8 bases. The CDR3 loop spans 14 amino acids. V gave up 6 bases and J gave up 3 bases; unmatched junction bases: 7. Germline lookup yields CDR1 MNHEY and CDR2 SVGAGI. DNA of the CDR3: TGTGCCAGCAGATATCAGGGGGCGGACTACGAGCAGTACTTC. Protein sequence: CASRYQGADYEQYF.